The sequence of this T cell receptor beta chain was determined in a study of blood T cell repertoires in COVID-19. For the study at large: Material from acute and convalescent COVID-19 was sourced from the United States, Italy and Spain. T cells, B-cell-depleted T cells, or PBMCs provided the cDNA or gDNA that served as material.

V was pared by 6 bases and J by 0 bases, with 11 bases of the junction left unmatched. The CDR3 covers 17 residues. Germline V gene lookup returns CDR1 LNHDA and CDR2 SQIVND (reference sequence). Methods used by the authors: Estimation of nucleated cell counts relied on the amplification of reference gene primers. Using immunoSEQ multiplex PCR, the repertoire was profiled, and TCRdb retains in-frame clones only, with some absent. That table supplies the V and J calls and clone size; D and trimming were determined from the DNA. The data hold about 210,000 clones, with roughly four fifths observed a single time.

What was sequenced was peripheral blood. The TCR was taken from a woman in her thirties or forties with acute or convalescent COVID-19. The chain couples TRBV19 to TRBJ2-1; the match to TRBD2 covers 7 bases. CDR3 in amino acids: CASSIRPSGGSYNEQFF. The CDR3 nucleotides read TGTGCCAGTAGCATTCGGCCTAGCGGAGGCTCCTACAATGAGCAGTTCTTC.